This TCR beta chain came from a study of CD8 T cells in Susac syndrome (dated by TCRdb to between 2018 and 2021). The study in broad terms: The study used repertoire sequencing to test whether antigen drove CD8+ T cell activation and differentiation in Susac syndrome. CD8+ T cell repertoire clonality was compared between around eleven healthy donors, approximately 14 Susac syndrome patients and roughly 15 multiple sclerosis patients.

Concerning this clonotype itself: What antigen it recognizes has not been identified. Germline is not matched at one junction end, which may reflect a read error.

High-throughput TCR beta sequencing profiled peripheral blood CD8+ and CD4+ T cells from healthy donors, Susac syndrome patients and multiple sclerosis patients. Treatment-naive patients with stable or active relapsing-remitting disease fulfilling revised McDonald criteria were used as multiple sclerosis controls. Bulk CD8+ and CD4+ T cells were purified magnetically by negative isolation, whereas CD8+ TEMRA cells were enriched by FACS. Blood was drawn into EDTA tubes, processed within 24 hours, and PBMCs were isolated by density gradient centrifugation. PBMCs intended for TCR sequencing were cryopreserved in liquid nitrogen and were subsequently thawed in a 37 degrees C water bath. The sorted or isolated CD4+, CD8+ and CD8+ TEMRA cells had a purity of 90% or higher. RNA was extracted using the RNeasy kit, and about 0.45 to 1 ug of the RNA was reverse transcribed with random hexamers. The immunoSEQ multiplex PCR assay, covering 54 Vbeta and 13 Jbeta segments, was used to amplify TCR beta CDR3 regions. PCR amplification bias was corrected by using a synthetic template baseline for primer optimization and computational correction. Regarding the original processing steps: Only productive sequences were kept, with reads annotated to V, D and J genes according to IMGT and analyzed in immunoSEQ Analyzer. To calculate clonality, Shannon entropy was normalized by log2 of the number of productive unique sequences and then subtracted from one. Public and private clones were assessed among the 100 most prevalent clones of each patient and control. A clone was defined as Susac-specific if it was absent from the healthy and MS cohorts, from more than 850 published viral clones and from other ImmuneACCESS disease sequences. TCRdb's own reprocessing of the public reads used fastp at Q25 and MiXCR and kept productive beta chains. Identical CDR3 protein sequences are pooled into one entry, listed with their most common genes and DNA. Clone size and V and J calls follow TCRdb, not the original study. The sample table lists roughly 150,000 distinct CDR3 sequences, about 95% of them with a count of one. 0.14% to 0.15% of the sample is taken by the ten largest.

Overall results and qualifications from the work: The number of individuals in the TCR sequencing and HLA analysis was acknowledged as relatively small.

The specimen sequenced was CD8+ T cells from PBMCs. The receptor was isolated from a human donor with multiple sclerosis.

The DNA is as follows: TGCAGCGTAGAAGGGACAGGGAAAGACAATGAGCAGTTCTTC. This gives the protein CSVEGTGKDNEQFF. Recombination connected TRBV29-1 to TRBJ2-1, with TRBD1 matching 9 junction bases. CDR1 and CDR2 (SQVTM, ANQGSEA) derive from the germline V gene. CDR3 length: 14 amino acids, cysteine to phenylalanine. Kept here is only the CDR3 DNA, which spans 42 bases and is read in frame from base 1.